This T cell receptor (beta chain) was recovered during a study of T cell changes during pregnancy in multiple sclerosis. TCRdb's table, derived via immunoSEQ multiplex PCR, lists solely in-frame clones and lacks some. The sample lists 39,000 or so clones, around 90% occurring once. V was cut by 5 bases and J by 7 bases, with 14 bases left in between. The CDR3 sequence is 13 residues long. Looked up from germline, CDR1 is MNHEY and CDR2 is SVGAGI. The material was CD4+ T cells from peripheral blood mononuclear cells, obtained after pregnancy. The chain has TRBV6-5 and TRBJ1-2; D is uncertain. This TCR derives from a female donor in good health, enrolled as a control in a pregnancy study. The CDR3 region is CASSLLEGGGYTF. The CDR3 coding sequence is TGTGCCAGCAGTCTCCTGGAGGGCGGTGGCTACACCTTC.